This T cell receptor (beta chain) originates from a study of blood T cell repertoires in COVID-19. The overall study: T cells, B-cell-depleted T cells, or PBMCs provided the cDNA or gDNA that served as material.

Germline CDR1 reads SNHLY; CDR2 reads FYNNEI. Trimming shortened V by 2 bases and J by 2 bases, and 12 bases separated the two germline ends. This CDR3 has 15 amino acids. Seattle patients were enrolled while actively infected and followed longitudinally. This table comes from immunoSEQ multiplex PCR, and its TCRdb copy is limited to in-frame clones, with some not included. Of 360,000 or so clones in the sample, over 85% were seen once. The TCR sequence derives from a woman aged 55-69 years with COVID-19, enrolled during active disease. This chain uses TRBV2 with TRBJ1-1; D is unresolved. Sequenced material: peripheral blood. CDR3: CASSETLFLNTEAFF. The CDR3 DNA is TGTGCCAGCAGTGAAACCCTTTTCCTAAACACTGAAGCTTTCTTT.